One and the same sample provided the 25 T cell receptor beta chains below, sequenced in a study of T cell repertoires in cytomegalovirus infection (dated by TCRdb to between 2018 and 2021). These receptors' antigens are unknown. Sequenced using an Illumina HiSeq 1500. Starting from the raw public reads, TCRdb applied fastp trimming at Q25, assembled clones with MiXCR and retained in-frame beta chains. Every distinct CDR3 protein forms one entry, paired with its most common genes and DNA. For this sample the table gives roughly 340,000 distinct CDR3 sequences, of which under 35% were detected only once. The ten largest clones capture 15% to 25% of the sample. In light of the paper, this sample's treatment or condition label describes: in vitro stimulation with specific CMV peptide epitopes to enrich CMV-specific T cells. The specimen was cultured PBMCs, collected from culture after CMV antigen stimulation. The receptor source for this set is a human donor in good health (CMV status not recorded). Some clones in this sample may be carry-over from other donors' samples.

Many counts were recorded for this clonotype. The rearrangement links TRBV20-1 to TRBJ1-4; a weak D match, TRBD1 (5 bases). Germline CDR1 DFQATT, CDR2 SNEGSKA (reference sequence). The CDR3 sequence is 13 residues long. Trimming took 6 bases from V and 7 from J, leaving 15 bases between them. CDR3 sequence: CSANTGTSEKLFF. In DNA, the CDR3 is TGCAGTGCGAACACCGGGACTTCTGAAAAACTGTTTTTT.

The chain employs TRBV29-1 and TRBJ2-7; no clear D gene. This CDR3 is 14 amino acids long. Trimming stripped 4 bases from V and 2 bases from J, with 15 bases between. Germline-derived CDR1 and CDR2 are SQVTM and ANQGSEA. The CDR3 is CSVGWSSPTYEQYF. CDR3 sequence (DNA): TGCAGCGTTGGTTGGAGTAGCCCCACCTACGAGCAGTACTTC.

The sample holds many counts of this clonotype. The rearrangement joins TRBV24-1 to TRBJ2-3; 10 bases are shared with TRBD1. The junction had 6 bases not matched to a gene; V was cut back by 3 bases and J by 7 bases. This CDR3 contains 15 residues. Germline lookup yields CDR1 KGHDR and CDR2 SFDVKD. CDR3 loop: CATSDTRQGANTQYF. The CDR3 DNA is TGTGCCACCAGTGATACCCGACAGGGGGCAAATACGCAGTATTTT.

This clonotype was observed a handful of times. This rearrangement joins TRBV7-9 to TRBJ2-1; 9 bases agree with TRBD2. Per germline, CDR1 SEHNR and CDR2 FQNEAQ (reference sequence). The CDR3 loop spans 15 amino acids. V lost 3 bases and J lost 6; bases outside the gene matches: 6. As DNA, the CDR3 is TGTGCCAGCAGCTTGCTAGCGGGGACTTCCAATGAGCAGTTCTTC. Translation gives CASSLLAGTSNEQFF.

This clonotype was picked up a small number of times. J is TRBJ2-3 and V is TRBV19; D possibly corresponds to TRBD2 (5 bases). Germline assignment: CDR1 LNHDA and CDR2 SQIVND (reference sequence). Trimming pared 7 bases from V and 0 bases from J, leaving 11 bases between. The CDR3 consists of 14 residues. This CDR3 reads CASTGGLSTDTQYF. The CDR3 DNA reads TGTGCCAGTACGGGCGGGCTTAGCACAGATACGCAGTATTTT.

This clonotype was found many times. The rearrangement uses TRBV5-4 and TRBJ1-2; D possibly corresponds to TRBD1 (6 bases). The CDR3 length is 15 residues. Trimming removed 4 bases from V and 3 bases from J, with 16 bases in between. In germline, CDR1 is SGHNT, CDR2 YYREEE (reference sequence). This chain's CDR3 is CASSTGEGVYYGYTF. The DNA for the CDR3 is TGTGCCAGCAGCACCGGGGAGGGGGTTTACTATGGCTACACCTTC.

This clonotype has only one observation. The chain carries TRBV18 and TRBJ2-3; D not certain. This CDR3 is built from 15 residues. The V gene lost 3 bases and the J gene lost 6 bases, with 16 bases spanning the gap. The germline V gene has CDR1 KGHSH and CDR2 LQKENI. The CDR3 DNA reads as TGTGCCAGCTCACCCGGTAGGACCTTAAGGGATACGCAGTATTTT. It is translated as CASSPGRTLRDTQYF.

This clonotype was recorded once. One end of the junction fails to match germline, which may point to a read error. The chain links TRBV5-3 to TRBJ2-1; D may be TRBD1 (5 bases). TRBV5-3 carries the ORF label, with uncertain function. CDR3 length equals 12 residues. The CDR3 sequence is CASSFQGYEQFF. CDR3 nucleotide sequence: TGTGCCAGCAGCTTTCAGGGCTATGAGCAGTTCTTC.

This clonotype was seen a handful of times. This rearrangement joins TRBV7-6 to TRBJ2-1, with D unresolved. This CDR3 is built from 15 residues. Germline loops: CDR1 SGHVS, CDR2 FNYEAQ. Trimming took off 2 bases at V and 0 bases at J, with 8 bases between the two ends. CDR3 amino acids: CASSLLGFSYNEQFF. In nucleotides, the CDR3 is TGTGCCAGCAGCTTATTAGGATTCTCCTACAATGAGCAGTTCTTC.

This clonotype has more than one count but fewer than ten. V and J are TRBV28 and TRBJ1-2; no definite D call. Trimming pared 2 bases from V and 3 bases from J, leaving 16 bases between. The germline V gene has CDR1 MDHEN and CDR2 SYDVKM. The CDR3 runs to 16 residues. CDR3 loop: CASSLKGRQSYYGYTF. In DNA, the CDR3 is TGTGCCAGCAGTTTAAAGGGCAGGCAATCTTACTATGGCTACACCTTC.

There are a few counts of this clonotype. The chain employs TRBV7-9 and TRBJ1-1; D remains unclear. The CDR3 has 10 amino acids. Germline loops: CDR1 SEHNR, CDR2 FQNEAQ (reference sequence). With 6 bases removed from V and 7 bases from J, the gap between germline ends came to 6 bases. The CDR3 sequence: CASRKIEAFF. The CDR3, as DNA: TGTGCCAGCAGGAAGATTGAAGCTTTCTTT. The complete variable domain, with remaining parts taken from reference TRBV7-9 and TRBJ1-1, reads DTGVSQNPRHKITKRGQNVTFRCDPISEHNRLYWYRQTLGQGPEFLTYFQNEAQLEKSRLLSDRFSAERPKGSFSTLEIQRTEQGDSAMYLCASRKIEAFFGQGTRLTVV.

In this sample, this clonotype turned up a few times. The V gene is TRBV7-9, the J gene TRBJ2-2, with 7 bases lining up with TRBD1. Trimming at V came to 6 bases and at J to 1 base, leaving 8 bases not matched to a gene. The germline gives CDR1 SEHNR, CDR2 FQNEAQ (reference sequence). This CDR3 is 16 amino acids long. The CDR3 DNA sequence: TGTGCCAGCAGTCCTACAGGGGCCCTGAACACCGGGGAGCTGTTTTTT. Its translation: CASSPTGALNTGELFF.

In its sample, this clonotype was seen once. This rearrangement joins TRBV6-8 to TRBJ1-4; D is ambiguous. This CDR3 region has 16 residues. V dropped 0 bases and J dropped 2 bases, with 10 bases sitting between them. The germline gives CDR1 MNHGY, CDR2 SAAAGT. Here the CDR3 reads CASSYSDEGTNEKLFF. DNA for the CDR3: TGTGCCAGCAGTTACTCGGACGAAGGGACTAATGAAAAACTGTTTTTT.

V gene TRBV2 combines with J gene TRBJ2-5; D gene unclear. The CDR3 is 13 amino acids. Germline lookup yields CDR1 SNHLY and CDR2 FYNNEI. Trimming took off 4 bases at V and 5 bases at J, with 11 bases between the two ends. CDR3 bases: TGTGCCAGCAGTGCGTGGCGGTCGGAGACCCAGTACTTC. Translation: CASSAWRSETQYF.

The rearrangement links TRBV27 to TRBJ2-7, with D possibly matching TRBD2 (6 bases). V shed 5 bases and J shed 3 bases, with 11 bases lying between them. The CDR3 contains 13 residues. Germline V gene data show CDR1 as MNHEY and CDR2 as SMNVEV (reference sequence). CDR3 sequence: CASSPSALYEQYF. CDR3 nucleotides: TGTGCCAGCAGTCCTAGCGCGCTCTACGAGCAGTACTTC.

This chain uses TRBV28 with TRBJ2-7; D is possibly TRBD1 or TRBD2 (5 bases each). Germline V gene sequence: CDR1 MDHEN, CDR2 SYDVKM. V shed 6 bases and J shed 6 bases, with 24 bases lying between them. This CDR3 spans 16 amino acids. CDR3 sequence reads: CASSTLPGPALGEQYF. The CDR3 DNA reads TGTGCCAGCAGCACACTCCCGGGACCAGCGCTCGGCGAGCAGTACTTC.

The chain is built from TRBV5-1 and TRBJ1-2, with 9 positions matching TRBD1. This CDR3 has 15 residues. The V segment lost 3 bases and the J segment 4 bases; nucleotides outside the gene matches: 7. CDR1 is SGHRS and CDR2 is YFSETQ in the germline V gene. The CDR3 protein is CASSSGTGPIYGYTF. The CDR3 DNA sequence: TGCGCCAGCAGCTCGGGGACAGGGCCCATCTATGGCTACACCTTC.

The chain uses TRBV10-3 and TRBJ2-5; TRBD2 might be the D (6 bases). Germline assignment: CDR1 ENHRY and CDR2 SYGVKD. V was shortened by 0 bases and J by 7 bases, with 18 bases between the two germline ends. The CDR3 length is 16 residues. CDR3 sequence: CAISESSQGGAGTQYF. CDR3 bases: TGTGCCATCAGTGAGTCATCACAAGGCGGGGCGGGGACCCAGTACTTC.

This sequence joins TRBV27 and TRBJ2-5; TRBD1 agrees at 9 bases. After removal of 8 bases from V and 5 bases from J, the junction contained 12 bases not matched to a gene. This CDR3 has 15 residues. Germline CDR1 is MNHEY and CDR2 is SMNVEV (reference sequence). CDR3 sequence: CASGKAGQGEETQYF. The CDR3 DNA follows: TGTGCCAGCGGCAAAGCGGGACAGGGAGAGGAGACCCAGTACTTC.

This clonotype was seen many times. The chain is built from TRBV7-2 and TRBJ2-1; D not certain. Germline assignment: CDR1 SGHTA and CDR2 FQGNSA. The CDR3 contains 13 residues. V lost 1 base to trimming and J lost 11 bases, with 12 bases between them. The CDR3 sequence: CASSLDDLGKQFF. Written as DNA, the CDR3 is TGTGCCAGCAGCTTAGATGATCTAGGAAAGCAGTTCTTC. The full variable domain, in which reference TRBV7-2 and TRBJ2-1 provide the parts outside the CDR3, is GAGVSQSPSNKVTEKGKDVELRCDPISGHTALYWYRQSLGQGLEFLIYFQGNSAPDKSGLPSDRFSAERTGGSVSTLTIQRTQQEDSAVYLCASSLDDLGKQFFGPGTRLTVL.

A note on this clonotype: Being one base from a much bigger clone, this may be a read error. This chain joins TRBV6-1 and TRBJ1-4; D remains unclear. V gave up 1 base and J gave up 0 bases, with 3 bases separating them. Germline-derived CDR1 and CDR2 are MNHNS and SASEGT. The CDR3 length is 14 residues. Here the CDR3 reads CASSEGATNEKLFF. Here the CDR3 DNA reads TGTGCCAGCAGTGAAGGGGCAACTAATGAAAAACTGTTTTTT.

V usage is TRBV5-4 and J usage is TRBJ1-3; maybe TRBD1 (5 bases). The CDR3 is made up of 15 amino acids. Trimming removed 3 bases at V and 1 base at J, with 11 bases between. Germline V gene data show CDR1 as SGHNT and CDR2 as YYREEE (reference sequence). The CDR3 reads CASSSLGESGNTIYF. The DNA for the CDR3 is TGTGCCAGCAGCTCTTTAGGGGAATCTGGAAACACCATATATTTT.

The gene calls are TRBV30 and TRBJ1-5; D is perhaps TRBD1 (5 bases). CDR1 is GTSNPN, CDR2 SVGIG, per germline (reference sequence). Trimming removed 1 base at V and 4 bases at J, with 8 bases between. The CDR3 covers 13 residues. CDR3 residues: CAWSGGQNQPQHF. Here the CDR3 DNA reads TGTGCCTGGAGTGGTGGACAAAATCAGCCCCAGCATTTT. Looking up the rest from reference TRBV30 and TRBJ1-5 gives the full variable domain: SQTIHQWPATLVQPVGSPLSLECTVEGTSNPNLYWYRQAAGRGLQLLFYSVGIGQISSEVPQNLSASRPQDRQFILSSKKLLLSDSGFYLCAWSGGQNQPQHFGDGTRLSIL.

The table lists this clonotype with a few counts. V gene TRBV15 combines with J gene TRBJ2-1, with D tentatively TRBD2 (5 bases). CDR3 size: 14 residues. V lost 0 bases and J 7 bases, leaving 10 bases between the germline ends. CDR1 is LNHNV and CDR2 is YYDKDF in the germline V gene (reference sequence). In DNA form, the CDR3 reads TGTGCCACCAGCAGAGAGTCGGGCGGGAATGAGCAGTTCTTC. Its translation: CATSRESGGNEQFF.

The chain is built from TRBV7-9 and TRBJ1-5, with unresolved D. V dropped 1 base and J dropped 1 base, with 5 bases sitting between them. Germline values: CDR1 SEHNR, CDR2 FQNEAQ (reference sequence). The length of the CDR3 is 14 residues. CDR3 sequence reads: CASSLGASNQPQHF. The CDR3 DNA reads as TGTGCCAGCAGCTTAGGGGCCAGCAATCAGCCCCAGCATTTT.